A single sample gave rise to the 21 T cell receptor beta chains below, sequenced in a study of cytomegalovirus exposure and HLA in healthy donors. With 60 Vbeta and 13 Jbeta primers, the PCR was carried out. TCRdb's copy holds only in-frame clones and misses some; the assay was immunoSEQ multiplex PCR. The sample consists of tens of thousands of clones, under 85% of them appearing once. What was sequenced was PBMCs. These receptors were taken from a woman aged 40 to 50 in good health and CMV-seronegative.

The V call is TRBV25-1, the J call TRBJ1-2, with TRBD1 matching over 11 bases. This CDR3 is 14 amino acids long. Germline V lookup: CDR1 MGHDK, CDR2 SYGVNS. J lost 7 bases, V lost 4 bases, and 5 bases had no gene match. CDR3 coding DNA: TGTGCCAGCAGTGGGACAGGGGGCATAGGTGGCTACACCTTC. It yields the protein CASSGTGGIGGYTF.

On this clone itself: The junction shows a germline mismatch at one end, possibly a read error. V and J are TRBV6-1 and TRBJ1-5; D unclear. The germline gives CDR1 MNHNS, CDR2 SASEGT. The CDR3 consists of 15 residues. Here the CDR3 DNA reads TGTACCAGCAGTGGACGGGGATTGAGCAATCAGCCCCAGCATTTT. Translation gives CTSSGRGLSNQPQHF.

This rearrangement joins TRBV7-9 to TRBJ1-5, with 9 bases fitting TRBD1. CDR3 length: 15 amino acids. Germline CDR1 SEHNR, CDR2 FQNEAQ (reference sequence). With 1 base clipped from V and 7 bases from J, the junction kept 5 bases outside the gene matches. This chain's CDR3 is CASSLEQGARQPQHF. The CDR3 nucleotides are TGTGCCAGCAGCTTAGAACAGGGGGCGAGGCAGCCCCAGCATTTT.

The chain couples TRBV5-4 to TRBJ2-1; 10 nucleotides align to TRBD2. The V and J ends lost 5 bases and 4 bases, in that order; junction bases with no gene match: 6. Per the germline V gene, CDR1 is SGHNT and CDR2 is YYREEE (reference sequence). The CDR3 consists of 15 residues. CDR3 protein: CASSLGTSEYNEQFF. For the CDR3, the DNA is TGTGCCAGCAGTCTCGGGACTAGCGAATACAATGAGCAGTTCTTC.

The V and J genes are TRBV30 and TRBJ1-1, with D possibly TRBD1 on 6 matching bases. Germline V lookup: CDR1 GTSNPN, CDR2 SVGIG (reference sequence). The CDR3 has 14 residues. V was clipped by 7 bases and J by 6 bases, with 21 bases between them. The CDR3 DNA sequence: TGTGCCTTGCAACGGGACACCGAAGGCGCTGAAGCTTTCTTT. This codes for CALQRDTEGAEAFF.

The sample holds a few counts of this clone. V and J are TRBV21-1 and TRBJ2-7; TRBD2 reflects the table's D call only, with no check against the DNA. TRBV21-1 is designated a pseudogene. The CDR3 extends over 13 amino acids. The CDR3 DNA sequence: TGTGCCAGCAGCAGTAAAAGGAGACACGAGCAGTACTTC. It translates to CASSSKRRHEQYF.

The chain employs TRBV30 and TRBJ2-5; 14 bases are shared with TRBD2. Germline V gene lookup returns CDR1 GTSNPN and CDR2 SVGIG (reference sequence). This CDR3 is built from 17 residues. V lost 4 bases and J lost 2; bases outside the gene matches: 9. In nucleotides, the CDR3 is TGTGCCTGGAACCCCATAGGGACTAGCGGGAGACAAGAGACCCAGTACTTC. Its translation is CAWNPIGTSGRQETQYF.

The rearrangement links TRBV7-9 to TRBJ2-7; 10 bases are shared with TRBD1. The CDR3 is 15 amino acids. With V trimmed by 0 bases and J by 5 bases, 4 bases remained unmatched. The germline CDR1 and CDR2 sequences are SEHNR and FQNEAQ (reference sequence). The CDR3 sequence is CASSLAGQGYNEQYF. The DNA for the CDR3 is TGTGCCAGCAGCTTAGCGGGACAGGGGTATAACGAGCAGTACTTC.

This chain uses TRBV29-1 with TRBJ1-3, with D maybe TRBD1 (6 bases). Trimming cost V 3 bases and J 0 bases, with 15 bases left between them. This CDR3 is built from 16 residues. Germline V gene sequence: CDR1 SQVTM, CDR2 ANQGSEA. The CDR3: CSVESWTVSSGNTIYF. The CDR3 nucleotides are TGCAGCGTTGAGAGCTGGACAGTAAGCTCTGGAAACACCATATATTTT.

The genes are TRBV6-6 and TRBJ1-3; 11 nucleotides line up with TRBD1. V gave up 7 bases and J gave up 3 bases; unmatched junction bases: 8. Germline CDR1 is MNHNY and CDR2 is SVGAGI (reference sequence). The CDR3 consists of 16 residues. This CDR3 is CASTLGQGAFGNTIYF. CDR3 nucleotides: TGTGCCAGCACCCTCGGACAGGGGGCGTTTGGAAACACCATATATTTT.

This clone was observed a single time. The chain recombines TRBV27 with TRBJ1-5; 11 bases map to TRBD1. The V and J ends lost 8 bases and 7 bases, in that order; junction bases with no gene match: 7. This CDR3 has 14 amino acids. CDR1 and CDR2 (germline): MNHEY, SMNVEV (reference sequence). In DNA, the CDR3 is TGTGCCAGCCGACGGACAGGGGGCTGGCAGCCCCAGCATTTT. Amino acid sequence: CASRRTGGWQPQHF.

The V gene is TRBV9, the J gene TRBJ2-3; 10 positions agree with TRBD2. There are 17 residues in the CDR3. V trimming: 7 bases; J trimming: 11 bases; junction bases outside the gene matches: 22. CDR1 and CDR2 (germline): SGDLS, YYNGEE. The CDR3 sequence is CASLKGLAGVGAEWQYF. The CDR3 bases are TGTGCCAGCTTAAAAGGCCTAGCGGGAGTGGGGGCGGAATGGCAGTATTTT.

The V and J genes are TRBV2 and TRBJ1-2; no reliable D call. The length of the CDR3 is 10 residues. Germline V CDR1 and CDR2: SNHLY, FYNNEI. Trimming left V 5 bases short and J 5 bases short, with 3 bases between. The CDR3 loop reads CASSQYGYTF. The CDR3 DNA follows: TGTGCCAGCAGTCAGTATGGCTACACCTTC.

In its sample, this clone was seen once. The V gene is TRBV6-5, the J gene TRBJ2-7, with 9 positions matching TRBD1. The CDR3 has 14 residues. Trimming cost V 5 bases and J 1 base; bases outside gene matches: 3. Germline lookup yields CDR1 MNHEY and CDR2 SVGAGI. Here the CDR3 DNA reads TGTGCCAGCAGTCCGACAGGGGGGTCCTACGAGCAGTACTTC. Translation: CASSPTGGSYEQYF.

A few counts support this clone. The chain carries TRBV11-3 and TRBJ2-1; a weak D match, TRBD2 (6 bases). V was clipped by 4 bases and J by 8 bases, with 27 bases between them. This CDR3 is 18 amino acids long. CDR1 SGHNT and CDR2 YENEEA come from the germline V gene. CDR3: CASSSETGVGSRMDEQFF. CDR3 sequence (DNA): TGTGCCAGCAGCTCAGAGACGGGAGTAGGGTCAAGGATGGATGAGCAGTTCTTC.

The chain links TRBV5-1 to TRBJ2-7; 7 bases fit TRBD2. The CDR3 covers 13 residues. After removal of 1 base from V and 3 bases from J, the junction contained 1 base not matched to a gene. Germline V lookup: CDR1 SGHRS, CDR2 YFSETQ. DNA of the CDR3: TGCGCCAGCAGCTTGAGGGAGGGCTACGAGCAGTACTTC. It codes for CASSLREGYEQYF.

J is TRBJ2-7 and V is TRBV5-1; 7 bases are shared with TRBD1. Germline V lookup: CDR1 SGHRS, CDR2 YFSETQ. The CDR3 totals 15 residues. Germline trimming cut 0 bases from V and 0 bases from J; bases unmatched to any gene: 3. CDR3 sequence (DNA): TGCGCCAGCAGCTTGGGACAGGGATTCTCCTACGAGCAGTACTTC. Translated: CASSLGQGFSYEQYF.

The V call is TRBV19, the J call TRBJ1-5; tentative D call: TRBD1 (6 bases). The germline V gene has CDR1 LNHDA and CDR2 SQIVND (reference sequence). Trimming pared 7 bases from V and 0 bases from J, leaving 19 bases between. This CDR3 has 17 residues. As DNA, the CDR3 is TGTGCCAGTACCTACATATCTCGGACAGATAGCAATCAGCCCCAGCATTTT. Translating gives CASTYISRTDSNQPQHF. Variable domain in full (rest from reference TRBV19 and TRBJ1-5): DGGITQSPKYLFRKEGQNVTLSCEQNLNHDAMYWYRQDPGQGLRLIYYSQIVNDFQKGDIAEGYSVSREKKESFPLTVTSAQKNPTAFYLCASTYISRTDSNQPQHFGDGTRLSIL.

The sample holds a few counts of this clone. The rearrangement joins TRBV6-5 to TRBJ1-3, with 7 bases fitting TRBD1. Per germline, CDR1 MNHEY and CDR2 SVGAGI. This CDR3 comprises 12 residues. DNA for the CDR3: TGTGGGACAGGCCCCTTGTTTGACACCATATATTTT. Its protein product is CGTGPLFDTIYF.

This chain connects TRBV20-1 to TRBJ2-5; no clear D. V was pared by 0 bases and J by 9 bases, with 8 bases between. This CDR3 is 11 amino acids long. The germline V gene encodes CDR1 DFQATT and CDR2 SNEGSKA (reference sequence). CDR3 coding DNA: TGCAGTGCTAGAGATCCCCGTGCCCAGTACTTC. Encoded protein: CSARDPRAQYF.

V and J are TRBV5-8 and TRBJ2-1; 8 nucleotides agree with TRBD1. With V trimmed by 4 bases and J by 4 bases, 7 bases remained unmatched. The CDR3 has 15 amino acids. Germline CDR1 is SGHTS and CDR2 is YDEGEE. This CDR3 reads CASSEGQALYNEQFF. The DNA of the CDR3 is TGTGCCAGCAGCGAGGGACAGGCATTATACAATGAGCAGTTCTTC.